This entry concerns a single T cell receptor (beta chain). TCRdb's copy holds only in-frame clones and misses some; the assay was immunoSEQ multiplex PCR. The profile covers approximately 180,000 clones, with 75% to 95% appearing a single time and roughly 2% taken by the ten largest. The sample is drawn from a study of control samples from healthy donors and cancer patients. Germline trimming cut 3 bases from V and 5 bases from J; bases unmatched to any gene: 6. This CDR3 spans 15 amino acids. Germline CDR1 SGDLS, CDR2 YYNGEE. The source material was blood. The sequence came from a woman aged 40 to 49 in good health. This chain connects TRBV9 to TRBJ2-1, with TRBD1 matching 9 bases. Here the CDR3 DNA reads TGTGCCAGCAGCGCCGGGACAGGGAGAAACAATGAGCAGTTCTTC. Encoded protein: CASSAGTGRNNEQFF.